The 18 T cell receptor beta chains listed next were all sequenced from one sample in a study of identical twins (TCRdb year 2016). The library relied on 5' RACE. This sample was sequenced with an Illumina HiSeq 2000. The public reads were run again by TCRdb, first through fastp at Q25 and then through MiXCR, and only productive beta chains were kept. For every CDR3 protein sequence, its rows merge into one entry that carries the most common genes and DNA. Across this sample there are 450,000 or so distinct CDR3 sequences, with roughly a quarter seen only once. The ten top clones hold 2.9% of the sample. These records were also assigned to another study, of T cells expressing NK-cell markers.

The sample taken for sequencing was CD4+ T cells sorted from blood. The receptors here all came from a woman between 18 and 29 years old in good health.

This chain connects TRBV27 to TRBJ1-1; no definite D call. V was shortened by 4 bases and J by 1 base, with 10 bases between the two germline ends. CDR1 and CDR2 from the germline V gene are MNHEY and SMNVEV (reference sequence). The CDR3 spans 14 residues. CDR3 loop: CASSSIATNTEAFF. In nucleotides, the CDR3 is TGTGCCAGCAGTTCAATAGCCACGAACACTGAAGCTTTCTTT.

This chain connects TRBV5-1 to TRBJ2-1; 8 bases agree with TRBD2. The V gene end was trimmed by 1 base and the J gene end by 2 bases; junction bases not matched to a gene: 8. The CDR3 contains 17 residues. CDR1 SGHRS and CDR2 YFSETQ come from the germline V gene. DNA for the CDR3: TGCGCCAGCAGCTTGATGAGCGGGGGTTTCCCCTACAATGAGCAGTTCTTC. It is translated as CASSLMSGGFPYNEQFF.

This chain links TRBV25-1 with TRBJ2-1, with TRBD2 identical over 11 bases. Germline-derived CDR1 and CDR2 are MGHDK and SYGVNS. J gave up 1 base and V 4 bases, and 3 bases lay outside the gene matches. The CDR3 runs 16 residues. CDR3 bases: TGTGCCAGCAGTGGGCCTAGCGGGAGGTCCTACAATGAGCAGTTCTTC. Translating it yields CASSGPSGRSYNEQFF. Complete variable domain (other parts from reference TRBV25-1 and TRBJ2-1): EADIYQTPRYLVIGTGKKITLECSQTMGHDKMYWYQQDPGMELHLIHYSYGVNSTEKGDLSSESTVSRIRTEHFPLTLESARPSHTSQYLCASSGPSGRSYNEQFFGPGTRLTVL.

As DNA, the CDR3 is TGTGCCAGCAGCTTATCGAGGCCCGGACGGGGCTCCTACAATGAGCAGTTCTTC. Its translation: CASSLSRPGRGSYNEQFF. This chain uses TRBV7-3 with TRBJ2-1; D perhaps matches TRBD2 (5 bases). The CDR3 consists of 18 residues. Trimming shortened V by 2 bases and J by 0 bases, and 17 bases separated the two germline ends. Germline CDR1 reads SGHTA; CDR2 reads FQGTGA.

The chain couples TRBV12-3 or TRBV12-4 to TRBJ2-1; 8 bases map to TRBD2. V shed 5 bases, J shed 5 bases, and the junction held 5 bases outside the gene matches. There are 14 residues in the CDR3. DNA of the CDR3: TGTGCCAGCAGTCCAGGGACTAGGAACAATGAGCAGTTCTTC. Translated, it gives CASSPGTRNNEQFF.

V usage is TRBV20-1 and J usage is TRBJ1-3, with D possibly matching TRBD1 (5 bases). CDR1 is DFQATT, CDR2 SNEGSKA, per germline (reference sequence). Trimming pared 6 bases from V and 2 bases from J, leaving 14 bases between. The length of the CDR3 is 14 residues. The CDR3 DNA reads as TGCAGTGCAGTCCAGGGAGGGACTGGAAACACCATATATTTT. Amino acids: CSAVQGGTGNTIYF.

CDR3 residues: CASSEYSGRAGELFF. Written as DNA, the CDR3 is TGTGCCAGCAGTGAATACTCGGGACGGGCCGGGGAGCTGTTTTTT. The V gene is TRBV25-1, the J gene TRBJ2-2, with D perhaps being TRBD1 or TRBD2 (5 bases each). The CDR3 has 15 amino acids. Germline loops: CDR1 MGHDK, CDR2 SYGVNS. The V and J ends lost 0 bases and 6 bases respectively, with 11 bases between them.

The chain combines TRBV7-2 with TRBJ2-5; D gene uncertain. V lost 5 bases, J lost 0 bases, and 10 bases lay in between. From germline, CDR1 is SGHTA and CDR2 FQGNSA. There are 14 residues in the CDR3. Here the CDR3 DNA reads TGTGCCAGCAGCCCCCAGCCTAACCAAGAGACCCAGTACTTC. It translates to CASSPQPNQETQYF. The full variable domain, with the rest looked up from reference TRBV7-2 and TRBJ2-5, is GAGVSQSPSNKVTEKGKDVELRCDPISGHTALYWYRQSLGQGLEFLIYFQGNSAPDKSGLPSDRFSAERTGGSVSTLTIQRTQQEDSAVYLCASSPQPNQETQYFGPGTRLLVL.

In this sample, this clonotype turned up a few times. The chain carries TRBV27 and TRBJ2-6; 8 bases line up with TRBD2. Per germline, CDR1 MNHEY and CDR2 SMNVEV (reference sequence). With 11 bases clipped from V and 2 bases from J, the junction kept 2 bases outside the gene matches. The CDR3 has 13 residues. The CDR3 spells CAAGGAGANVLTF. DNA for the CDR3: TGTGCCGCCGGGGGGGCTGGGGCCAACGTCCTGACTTTC. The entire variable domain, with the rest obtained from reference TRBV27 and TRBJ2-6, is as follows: EAQVTQNPRYLITVTGKKLTVTCSQNMNHEYMSWYRQDPGLGLRQIYYSMNVEVTDKGDVPEGYKVSRKEKRNFPLILESPSPNQTSLYFCAAGGAGANVLTFGAGSRLTVL.

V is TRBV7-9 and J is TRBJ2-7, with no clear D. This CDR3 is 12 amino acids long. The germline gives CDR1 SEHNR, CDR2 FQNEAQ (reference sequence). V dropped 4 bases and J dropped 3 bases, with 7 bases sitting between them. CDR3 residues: CASSSVGYEQYF. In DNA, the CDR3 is TGTGCCAGCAGCTCCGTGGGCTACGAGCAGTACTTC.

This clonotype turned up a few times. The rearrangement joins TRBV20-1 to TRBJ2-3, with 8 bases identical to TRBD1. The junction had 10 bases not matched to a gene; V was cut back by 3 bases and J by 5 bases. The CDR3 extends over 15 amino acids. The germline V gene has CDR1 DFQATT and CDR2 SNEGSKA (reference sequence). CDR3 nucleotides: TGCAGTGCTAGGGGCCCCGGACAGGGCAAAGATACGCAGTATTTT. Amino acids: CSARGPGQGKDTQYF.

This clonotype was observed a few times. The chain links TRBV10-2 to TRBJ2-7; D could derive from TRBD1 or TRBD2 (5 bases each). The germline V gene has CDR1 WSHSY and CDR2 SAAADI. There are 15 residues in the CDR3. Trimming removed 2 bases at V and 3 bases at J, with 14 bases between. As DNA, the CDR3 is TGCGCCAGCAGTGAGCCGGGACGTCGTGGCTACGAGCAGTACTTC. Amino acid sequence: CASSEPGRRGYEQYF.

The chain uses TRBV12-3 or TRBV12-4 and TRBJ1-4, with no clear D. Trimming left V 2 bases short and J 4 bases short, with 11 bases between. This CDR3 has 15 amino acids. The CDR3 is CASSLSVGVNEKLFF. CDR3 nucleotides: TGTGCCAGCAGTTTAAGTGTTGGGGTTAATGAAAAACTGTTTTTT.

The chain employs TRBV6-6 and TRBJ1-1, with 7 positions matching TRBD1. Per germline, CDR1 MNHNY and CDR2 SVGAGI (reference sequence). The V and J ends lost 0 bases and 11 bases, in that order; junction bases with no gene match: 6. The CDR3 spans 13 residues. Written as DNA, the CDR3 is TGTGCCAGCAGTTACTCGATCAGGGGGACGGCTTTCTTT. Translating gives CASSYSIRGTAFF.

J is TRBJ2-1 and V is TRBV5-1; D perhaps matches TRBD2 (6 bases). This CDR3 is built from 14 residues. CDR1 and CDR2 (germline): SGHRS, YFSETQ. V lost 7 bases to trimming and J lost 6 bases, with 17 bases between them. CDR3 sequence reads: CASLGIAGSNEQFF. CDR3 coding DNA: TGCGCCAGCCTGGGGATTGCGGGGTCCAATGAGCAGTTCTTC.

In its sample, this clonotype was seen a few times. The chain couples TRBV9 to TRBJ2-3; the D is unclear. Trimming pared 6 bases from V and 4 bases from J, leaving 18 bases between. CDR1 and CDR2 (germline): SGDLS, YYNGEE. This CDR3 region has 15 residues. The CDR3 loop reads CASTAMPKGSDTQYF. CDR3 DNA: TGTGCCAGCACCGCCATGCCAAAGGGATCAGATACGCAGTATTTT.

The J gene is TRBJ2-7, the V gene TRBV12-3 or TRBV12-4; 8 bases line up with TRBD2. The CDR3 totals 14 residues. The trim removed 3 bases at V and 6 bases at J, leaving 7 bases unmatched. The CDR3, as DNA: TGTGCCAGCAGTTTTGGGCCGGGAGGGCTCGAGCAGTACTTC. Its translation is CASSFGPGGLEQYF.

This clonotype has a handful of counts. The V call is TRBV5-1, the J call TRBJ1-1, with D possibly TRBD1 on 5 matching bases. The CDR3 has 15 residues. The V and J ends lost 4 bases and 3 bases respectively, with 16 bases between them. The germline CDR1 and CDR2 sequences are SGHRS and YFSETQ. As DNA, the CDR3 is TGCGCCAGCAGCCCGGGGGGGTCGGGGGACACTGAAGCTTTCTTT. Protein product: CASSPGGSGDTEAFF.